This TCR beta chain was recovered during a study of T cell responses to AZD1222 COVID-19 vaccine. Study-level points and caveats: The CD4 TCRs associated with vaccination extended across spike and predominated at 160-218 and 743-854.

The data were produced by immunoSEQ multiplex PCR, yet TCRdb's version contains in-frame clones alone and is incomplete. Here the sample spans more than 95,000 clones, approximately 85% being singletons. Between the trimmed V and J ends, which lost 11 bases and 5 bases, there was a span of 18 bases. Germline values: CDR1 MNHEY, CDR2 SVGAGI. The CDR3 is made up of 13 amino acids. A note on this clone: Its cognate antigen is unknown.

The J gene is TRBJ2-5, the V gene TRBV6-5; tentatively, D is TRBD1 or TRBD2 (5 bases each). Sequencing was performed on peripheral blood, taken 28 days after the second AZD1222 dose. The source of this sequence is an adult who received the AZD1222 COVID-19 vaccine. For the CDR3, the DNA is TGTGCCCTTGGGGGTATCAGGGCGGAGACCCAGTACTTC. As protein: CALGGIRAETQYF.